Listed below are T cell receptor beta chains from one sample, sequenced in a study of T-cell memory formation after mild COVID-19. TCRdb reprocessed the 5' RACE reads via MiXCR and lists one record per CDR3 protein. In the table there are hundreds of thousands of distinct CDR3 sequences, 15% of which are singletons. Input material: PBMCs or a T cell subset sorted from them (not recorded which). These receptors all stem from an adult woman who had mild COVID-19 (a few samples of this study predate the infection). Cell type and time point are not known. Each CDR3 is given with its conserved first and last residue. D genes are given only for firm matches. Clone size is stated in some rows and not others, as once, few, many or a class when expanded.

d_call: TRBD2; v_call: TRBV20-1; clone_size: few; j_call: TRBJ2-7; cdr3_aa: CSASSRGGPYEQYF; cdr3_nt: TGCAGTGCTAGTAGCCGCGGGGGGCCCTACGAGCAGTACTTC
d_call: TRBD1; v_call: TRBV5-5; clone_size: -; j_call: TRBJ1-5; cdr3_aa: CASSYRTGERQPQHF; cdr3_nt: TGTGCCAGCAGCTATAGGACAGGGGAACGACAGCCCCAGCATTTT
d_call: -; v_call: TRBV7-7; clone_size: few; j_call: TRBJ2-1; cdr3_aa: CASSLGGGLRDEQFF; cdr3_nt: TGTGCCAGCAGCTTAGGCGGGGGCCTTAGGGATGAGCAGTTCTTC
d_call: TRBD2; v_call: TRBV7-8; clone_size: -; j_call: TRBJ2-7; cdr3_aa: CASSLAMAGLPYEQYF; cdr3_nt: TGTGCCAGCAGCTTAGCTATGGCGGGACTACCCTACGAGCAGTACTTC
d_call: TRBD2; v_call: TRBV6-1; clone_size: -; j_call: TRBJ2-2; cdr3_aa: CASSETIGLAGGRNTGELFF; cdr3_nt: TGTGCCAGCAGTGAAACGATCGGACTAGCGGGAGGGCGGAACACCGGGGAGCTGTTTTTT
d_call: -; v_call: TRBV6-1; clone_size: -; j_call: TRBJ2-1; cdr3_aa: CASESRGNEQFF; cdr3_nt: TGTGCCAGCGAATCTCGAGGCAATGAGCAGTTCTTC
d_call: -; v_call: TRBV4-3; clone_size: few; j_call: TRBJ1-3; cdr3_aa: CASSRGFGNTIYF; cdr3_nt: TGCGCCAGCAGCCGGGGATTCGGAAACACCATATATTTT
d_call: -; v_call: TRBV5-1; clone_size: -; j_call: TRBJ2-7; cdr3_aa: CASSLDPRYEQYF; cdr3_nt: TGCGCCAGCAGCTTGGATCCTCGGTACGAGCAGTACTTC
d_call: -; v_call: TRBV5-1; clone_size: few; j_call: TRBJ1-4; cdr3_aa: CASSGPPPAEKLFF; cdr3_nt: TGCGCCAGCAGCGGGCCTCCCCCGGCGGAAAAACTGTTTTTT
d_call: TRBD2; v_call: TRBV18; clone_size: -; j_call: TRBJ2-1; cdr3_aa: CASSPGLAGGHEQFF; cdr3_nt: TGTGCCAGCTCACCCGGACTAGCGGGAGGGCATGAGCAGTTCTTC
d_call: -; v_call: TRBV20-1; clone_size: few; j_call: TRBJ1-1; cdr3_aa: CSASSVTSMNTEAFF; cdr3_nt: TGCAGTGCTAGTTCGGTAACTAGCATGAACACTGAAGCTTTCTTT
d_call: TRBD2; v_call: TRBV6-6; clone_size: few; j_call: TRBJ2-1; cdr3_aa: CASSYRPQGLAGGPGEFF; cdr3_nt: TGTGCCAGCAGTTACAGGCCCCAGGGACTAGCGGGGGGGCCCGGGGAGTTCTTC
d_call: -; v_call: TRBV30; clone_size: -; j_call: TRBJ1-1; cdr3_aa: CAWKRGNTEAFF; cdr3_nt: TGTGCCTGGAAAAGGGGGAACACTGAAGCTTTCTTT
d_call: -; v_call: TRBV27; clone_size: -; j_call: TRBJ2-5; cdr3_aa: CASSSPGKTQYF; cdr3_nt: TGTGCCAGCAGTTCACCAGGGAAGACCCAGTACTTC
d_call: -; v_call: TRBV25-1; clone_size: few; j_call: TRBJ1-5; cdr3_aa: CASSEFDQQPQHF; cdr3_nt: TGTGCCAGCAGTGAATTTGACCAGCAGCCCCAGCATTTT
d_call: TRBD1; v_call: TRBV29-1; clone_size: -; j_call: TRBJ1-2; cdr3_aa: CSVRGQGGGYTF; cdr3_nt: TGCAGCGTGCGGGGACAGGGTGGAGGCTACACCTTC
d_call: TRBD1; v_call: TRBV4-3; clone_size: -; j_call: TRBJ2-7; cdr3_aa: CASSPRTGGDYEQYF; cdr3_nt: TGCGCCAGCAGCCCCCGGACAGGGGGCGACTACGAGCAGTACTTC
d_call: -; v_call: TRBV6-1; clone_size: -; j_call: TRBJ1-5; cdr3_aa: CASRDGLNQPQHF; cdr3_nt: TGTGCCAGCCGGGACGGGCTCAATCAGCCCCAGCATTTT
d_call: TRBD1; v_call: TRBV18; clone_size: few; j_call: TRBJ1-2; cdr3_aa: CASSWDREVYGYTF; cdr3_nt: TGTGCCAGCTCATGGGACAGGGAGGTCTATGGCTACACCTTC
d_call: -; v_call: TRBV5-1; clone_size: -; j_call: TRBJ2-2; cdr3_aa: CASSLADTGELFF; cdr3_nt: TGCGCCAGCAGCTTGGCGGACACCGGGGAGCTGTTTTTT
d_call: -; v_call: TRBV7-9; clone_size: few; j_call: TRBJ1-3; cdr3_aa: CASSLDTYTIYF; cdr3_nt: TGTGCCAGCAGCCTGGACACTTACACCATATATTTT
d_call: TRBD2; v_call: TRBV12-3/TRBV12-4; clone_size: -; j_call: TRBJ2-7; cdr3_aa: CASSPGVAGSYEQYF; cdr3_nt: TGTGCCAGCAGTCCGGGGGTAGCGGGTTCCTACGAGCAGTACTTC
d_call: -; v_call: TRBV29-1; clone_size: few; j_call: TRBJ2-7; cdr3_aa: CSASTFGRIYEQYF; cdr3_nt: TGCAGCGCATCGACATTTGGACGGATCTACGAGCAGTACTTC
d_call: -; v_call: TRBV29-1; clone_size: -; j_call: TRBJ1-2; cdr3_aa: CSVESHKANYGYTF; cdr3_nt: TGCAGCGTTGAATCCCACAAAGCTAACTATGGCTACACCTTC
d_call: -; v_call: TRBV21-1; clone_size: -; j_call: TRBJ2-4; cdr3_aa: CASPKGNIQYF; cdr3_nt: TGTGCCAGCCCCAAAGGTAACATTCAGTACTTC
d_call: TRBD2; v_call: TRBV7-9; clone_size: -; j_call: TRBJ2-1; cdr3_aa: CASTQGGRAVDEQFF; cdr3_nt: TGTGCCAGCACCCAGGGCGGGAGGGCCGTCGATGAGCAGTTCTTC
d_call: TRBD2; v_call: TRBV7-2; clone_size: -; j_call: TRBJ2-3; cdr3_aa: CASSRSGARKGDTQYF; cdr3_nt: TGTGCCAGCAGCCGTAGCGGGGCCCGAAAAGGTGATACGCAGTATTTT
d_call: -; v_call: TRBV7-3; clone_size: -; j_call: TRBJ2-1; cdr3_aa: CASSLRRGSSYNEQFF; cdr3_nt: TGTGCCAGCAGCTTACGTCGGGGGAGCTCCTACAATGAGCAGTTCTTC
d_call: TRBD2; v_call: TRBV10-3; clone_size: -; j_call: TRBJ2-7; cdr3_aa: CAIREGLARYEQYF; cdr3_nt: TGTGCCATCAGAGAAGGACTAGCGCGATACGAGCAGTACTTC
d_call: -; v_call: TRBV12-5; clone_size: few; j_call: TRBJ2-1; cdr3_aa: CASGSSQGGEQFF; cdr3_nt: TGTGCTAGTGGTTCATCCCAGGGCGGTGAGCAGTTCTTC
d_call: TRBD1; v_call: TRBV4-2; clone_size: -; j_call: TRBJ1-2; cdr3_aa: CASSQLGQGNGYTF; cdr3_nt: TGTGCCAGCAGCCAGCTGGGACAGGGGAATGGCTACACCTTC
d_call: -; v_call: TRBV7-3; clone_size: few; j_call: TRBJ2-3; cdr3_aa: CASSFSALRSDTQYF; cdr3_nt: TGTGCCAGCAGCTTTTCGGCATTACGGTCAGATACGCAGTATTTT
d_call: -; v_call: TRBV14; clone_size: many; j_call: TRBJ2-3; cdr3_aa: CASSQQGWGLADTQYF; cdr3_nt: TGTGCCAGCAGCCAGCAGGGATGGGGTTTAGCAGATACGCAGTATTTT
d_call: -; v_call: TRBV20-1; clone_size: -; j_call: TRBJ2-1; cdr3_aa: CSGTGGNEQFF; cdr3_nt: TGCAGTGGAACTGGGGGCAACGAGCAGTTCTTC
d_call: -; v_call: TRBV5-1; clone_size: many; j_call: TRBJ1-1; cdr3_aa: CASSLGGISTFF; cdr3_nt: TGCGCCAGCAGCTTGGGGGGGATCTCGACTTTCTTT
d_call: TRBD2; v_call: TRBV20-1; clone_size: few; j_call: TRBJ2-7; cdr3_aa: CSARVGLAGEQYF; cdr3_nt: TGCAGTGCTAGAGTGGGACTAGCGGGCGAGCAGTACTTC
d_call: TRBD1; v_call: TRBV3-1; clone_size: few; j_call: TRBJ2-3; cdr3_aa: CASTPGQGRHTQYF; cdr3_nt: TGTGCCAGCACCCCCGGACAGGGGCGGCATACGCAGTATTTT
d_call: TRBD1; v_call: TRBV20-1; clone_size: few; j_call: TRBJ1-1; cdr3_aa: CSAQTGGKGDTEAFF; cdr3_nt: TGCAGTGCTCAGACAGGGGGCAAGGGAGACACTGAAGCTTTCTTT
d_call: -; v_call: TRBV7-9; clone_size: -; j_call: TRBJ2-1; cdr3_aa: CASSLVAGRSNEQFF; cdr3_nt: TGTGCCAGCAGCTTAGTAGCCGGTCGCAGCAATGAGCAGTTCTTC
d_call: -; v_call: TRBV19; clone_size: few; j_call: TRBJ1-5; cdr3_aa: CASSIGLLVDNQPQHF; cdr3_nt: TGTGCCAGTAGTATAGGTCTATTGGTTGACAATCAGCCCCAGCATTTT